This TCR beta chain was recovered during a study of blood T cell repertoires in COVID-19. The authors' processing: It was from reference gene primer amplification that nucleated cell counts were estimated. Sequencing was performed with immunoSEQ multiplex PCR; in TCRdb, only in-frame clones are kept and a portion is missing. V, J and clone size are taken as reported in that table, and D and trimming were inferred from the DNA itself. The top ten hold roughly 11% of the sample, which has hundreds of thousands of clones, roughly 90% seen once. One Seattle source followed patients from active infection through their disease course. CDR3 length: 17 residues. Per germline, CDR1 MGHRA and CDR2 YSYEKL. The V segment lost 1 base and the J segment 9 bases; nucleotides outside the gene matches: 8.

The sample consisted of peripheral blood. V gene TRBV4-1 combines with J gene TRBJ2-1; 14 bases line up with TRBD2. This sequence was found in a woman aged 25 to 39 with COVID-19, enrolled during active disease. This CDR3 reads CASSQVRLAGGEGEQFF. The DNA for the CDR3 is TGCGCCAGCAGCCAAGTCCGACTAGCGGGGGGGGAGGGTGAGCAGTTCTTC.